Following are 6 T cell receptor beta chains from one sample sequenced in a study of T cell responses to AZD1222 COVID-19 vaccine (dated by TCRdb to about 2021). To prepare the library, the immunoSEQ multiplex PCR assay was applied. Sourced from immuneACCESS, this table was stored by TCRdb with only in-frame sequences that have V and J called. A share of the clones is absent; for the studies checked, an unresolved V gene accounts for under half, and the remainder has no known explanation. Within this sample are approximately 150,000 clones, with approximately 94% of them counted one time only. The leading ten clones occupy 4% to 5.5% of the sample. The time point label for this specimen denotes: about 28 days (+/-7) after the second vaccine dose. The material was peripheral blood, obtained 28 days after the second AZD1222 dose. These receptors were collected from an adult who received the AZD1222 COVID-19 vaccine.

The genes are TRBV19 and TRBJ1-4; D is possibly TRBD1 (5 bases). The V and J ends lost 5 bases and 1 base respectively, with 20 bases between them. Germline-derived CDR1 and CDR2 are LNHDA and SQIVND (reference sequence). The CDR3 totals 18 residues. The CDR3 protein is CASSRYRGKTETNEKLFF. As DNA, the CDR3 is TGTGCCAGTAGTCGGTATCGGGGCAAAACGGAAACTAATGAAAAACTGTTTTTT.

The sample holds one count of this clone. In DNA form, the CDR3 reads TGTGCCAGCAGTCACCGACCACTCCCGTTTGAGCAGTTCTTC. It specifies CASSHRPLPFEQFF. V and J are TRBV7-8 and TRBJ2-1, with no clear D. This CDR3 region has 14 residues. V lost 6 bases to trimming and J lost 9 bases, with 18 bases between them. Germline V gene sequence: CDR1 SGHVS, CDR2 FQNEAQ.

This chain connects TRBV7-2 to TRBJ1-4; D might be TRBD1 (6 bases). In germline, CDR1 is SGHTA, CDR2 FQGNSA. With 5 bases removed from V and 11 bases from J, the gap between germline ends came to 12 bases. The CDR3 has 12 amino acids. The CDR3: CASSERGGKLFF. The CDR3 DNA follows: TGTGCCAGCAGCGAAAGGGGGGGCAAACTGTTTTTT.

The J gene is TRBJ2-7, the V gene TRBV15, with TRBD2 matching 7 bases. Trimming took 7 bases from V and 6 from J; bases not matched to a gene: 12. Germline CDR1 is LNHNV and CDR2 is YYDKDF (reference sequence). CDR3 length: 14 residues. The CDR3 DNA reads as TGTGCCACCAAAGAAATCGGTCTAGCGGTCGAGCAGTACTTC. Translated: CATKEIGLAVEQYF.

This chain links TRBV9 with TRBJ2-7, with D possibly TRBD2 on 5 matching bases. V was trimmed by 4 bases and J by 2 bases, leaving 16 bases between them. CDR1 is SGDLS, CDR2 YYNGEE, per germline. This CDR3 contains 15 residues. CDR3 region: CASSPSAGFTYEQYF. The CDR3 DNA reads as TGTGCCAGCAGCCCCTCGGCGGGTTTCACCTACGAGCAGTACTTC.

The chain combines TRBV5-6 with TRBJ1-1; D remains ambiguous. From germline, CDR1 is SGHDT and CDR2 YYEEEE. V lost 1 base and J 0 bases, leaving 7 bases between the germline ends. This CDR3 spans 14 amino acids. CDR3 in amino acids: CASSLNGVNTEAFF. In nucleotides, the CDR3 is TGTGCCAGCAGCTTGAACGGGGTGAACACTGAAGCTTTCTTT.